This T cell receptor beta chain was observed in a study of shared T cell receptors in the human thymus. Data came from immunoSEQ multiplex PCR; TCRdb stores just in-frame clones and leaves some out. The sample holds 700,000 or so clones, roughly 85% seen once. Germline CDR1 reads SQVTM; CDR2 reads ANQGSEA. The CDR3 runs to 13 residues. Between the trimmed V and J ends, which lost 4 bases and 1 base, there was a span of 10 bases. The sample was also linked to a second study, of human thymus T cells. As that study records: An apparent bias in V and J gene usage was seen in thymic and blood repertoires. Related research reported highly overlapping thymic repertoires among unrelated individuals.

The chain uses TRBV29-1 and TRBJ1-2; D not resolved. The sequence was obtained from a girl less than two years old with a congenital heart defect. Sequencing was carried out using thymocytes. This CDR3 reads CSVGNRVNYGYTF. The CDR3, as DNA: TGCAGCGTTGGGAACAGAGTTAACTATGGCTACACCTTC. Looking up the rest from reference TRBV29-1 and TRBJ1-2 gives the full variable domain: SAVISQKPSRDICQRGTSLTIQCQVDSQVTMMFWYRQQPGQSLTLIATANQGSEATYESGFVIDKFPISRPNLTFSTLTVSNMSPEDSSIYLCSVGNRVNYGYTFGSGTRLTVV.